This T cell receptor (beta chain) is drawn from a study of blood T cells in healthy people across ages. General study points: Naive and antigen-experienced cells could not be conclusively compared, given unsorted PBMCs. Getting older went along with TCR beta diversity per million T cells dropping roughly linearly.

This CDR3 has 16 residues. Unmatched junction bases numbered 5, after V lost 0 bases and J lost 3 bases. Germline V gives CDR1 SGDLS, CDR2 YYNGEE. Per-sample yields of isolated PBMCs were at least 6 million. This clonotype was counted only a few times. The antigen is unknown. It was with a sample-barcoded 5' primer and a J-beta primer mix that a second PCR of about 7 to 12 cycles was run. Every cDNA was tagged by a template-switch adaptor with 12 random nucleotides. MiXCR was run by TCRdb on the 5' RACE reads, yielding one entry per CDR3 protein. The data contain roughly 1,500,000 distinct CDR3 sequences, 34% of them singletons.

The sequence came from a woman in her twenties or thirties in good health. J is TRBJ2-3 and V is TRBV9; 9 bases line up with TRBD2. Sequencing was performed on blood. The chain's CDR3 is CASSVELAGWTDTQYF. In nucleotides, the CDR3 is TGTGCCAGCAGCGTAGAACTAGCGGGTTGGACAGATACGCAGTATTTT.